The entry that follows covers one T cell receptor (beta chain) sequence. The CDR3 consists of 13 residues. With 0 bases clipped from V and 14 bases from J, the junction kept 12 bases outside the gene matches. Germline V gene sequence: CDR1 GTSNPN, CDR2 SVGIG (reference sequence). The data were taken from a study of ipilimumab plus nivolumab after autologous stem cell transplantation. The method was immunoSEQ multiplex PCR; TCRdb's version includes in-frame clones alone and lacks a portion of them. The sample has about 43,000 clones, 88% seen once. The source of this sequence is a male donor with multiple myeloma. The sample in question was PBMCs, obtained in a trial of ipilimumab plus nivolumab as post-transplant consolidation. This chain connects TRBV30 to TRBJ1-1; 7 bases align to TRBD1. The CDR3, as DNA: TGTGCCTGGAGTGTACAGGGGACAGCCGGGTGCTTCTTT. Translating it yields CAWSVQGTAGCFF.